What follows are 20 T cell receptor beta chains derived from one specimen sequenced in a study of T-cell reconstitution after alpha-beta-depleted transplantation in children. Molecular barcoding with unique molecular identifiers was used for the TCRbeta library. TCRdb independently ran MiXCR on the PCR reads; one entry per CDR3 protein. The table records roughly 220,000 distinct CDR3 sequences, about 8.8% of them present only once. This material consisted of PBMCs from the stem cell graft donor, taken from the stem cell graft. All receptors come from a human donor who donated a stem cell graft to a child with SCID.

This clonotype was seen more than once but under ten times. The chain employs TRBV4-2 and TRBJ1-2; D remains ambiguous. V gave up 0 bases and J gave up 8 bases, with 13 bases separating them. Germline V gives CDR1 LGHNA, CDR2 YNFKEQ. The CDR3 length is 14 residues. DNA of the CDR3: TGTGCCAGCAGCCAAGACGGAGCGGAACGGGGCTACACCTTC. Its translation is CASSQDGAERGYTF.

The chain is built from TRBV5-1 and TRBJ2-5, with D perhaps TRBD2 (5 bases). The CDR3 extends over 14 amino acids. Germline V CDR1 and CDR2: SGHRS, YFSETQ. Trimming removed 4 bases from V and 1 base from J, with 11 bases in between. DNA for the CDR3: TGCGCCAGCAGCCCGGGCGGGCGCCAAGAGACCCAGTACTTC. It is translated as CASSPGGRQETQYF. Variable domain in full (rest from reference TRBV5-1 and TRBJ2-5): KAGVTQTPRYLIKTRGQQVTLSCSPISGHRSVSWYQQTPGQGLQFLFEYFSETQRNKGNFPGRFSGRQFSNSRSEMNVSTLELGDSALYLCASSPGGRQETQYFGPGTRLLVL.

The rearrangement joins TRBV5-1 to TRBJ1-2; a weak D match, TRBD1 (6 bases). Deletions cut 0 bases from V and 4 bases from J, with 10 bases between. This CDR3 region has 14 residues. CDR1 and CDR2 from the germline V gene are SGHRS and YFSETQ. The CDR3 here is CASSLEAGVYGYTF. In DNA, the CDR3 is TGCGCCAGCAGCTTGGAAGCAGGGGTCTATGGCTACACCTTC.

This clonotype was observed at least ten times. The chain employs TRBV5-1 and TRBJ2-1; 7 nucleotides match TRBD2. Germline V gives CDR1 SGHRS, CDR2 YFSETQ. This CDR3 is 14 amino acids long. V shed 3 bases and J 2 bases; nucleotides not matched to a gene: 2. Written as DNA, the CDR3 is TGCGCCAGCAGCTATAGCGGGCCCTACAATGAGCAGTTCTTC. This encodes CASSYSGPYNEQFF.

This clonotype was counted ten times or more. V is TRBV5-1 and J is TRBJ2-1, with 7 bases aligning to TRBD2. Germline CDR1 is SGHRS and CDR2 is YFSETQ. The ends lost 4 bases at V and 2 bases at J; junction bases unmatched: 6. This CDR3 region has 15 residues. The CDR3 protein is CASSPGGDTYNEQFF. The CDR3 nucleotides are TGCGCCAGCAGCCCTGGGGGGGATACCTACAATGAGCAGTTCTTC.

The sample holds many counts of this clonotype. The genes are TRBV12-3 or TRBV12-4 and TRBJ1-1; tentatively, D is TRBD1 (5 bases). The CDR3 sequence is 14 residues long. V was cut by 3 bases and J by 1 base, with 9 bases left in between. Here the CDR3 DNA reads TGTGCCAGCAGTTTTCGGGGGACGAACACTGAAGCTTTCTTT. Translation gives CASSFRGTNTEAFF.

This clonotype was seen many times. This sequence joins TRBV29-1 and TRBJ2-5, with 8 positions matching TRBD1. V gave up 4 bases and J gave up 5 bases; unmatched junction bases: 3. In germline, CDR1 is SQVTM, CDR2 ANQGSEA. This CDR3 is built from 12 residues. This CDR3 is CSVGTGTETQYF. CDR3 DNA sequence: TGCAGCGTTGGGACAGGGACTGAGACCCAGTACTTC.

This clonotype appeared many times. The chain recombines TRBV6-5 with TRBJ1-2; the D is unclear. Germline CDR1 MNHEY, CDR2 SVGAGI. Trimming took 0 bases from V and 5 from J, leaving 22 bases between them. This CDR3 comprises 18 residues. The CDR3 DNA sequence: TGTGCCAGCAGTTACTCGACCGTCGGGCCGCTGGGTGGATATGGCTACACCTTC. Residues: CASSYSTVGPLGGYGYTF.

The table lists this clonotype with many counts. The rearrangement joins TRBV4-3 to TRBJ2-2; D not resolved. V was shortened by 0 bases and J by 5 bases, with 13 bases between the two germline ends. The CDR3 length is 16 residues. Germline V gene data show CDR1 as LGHNA and CDR2 as YSLEER. The CDR3, as DNA: TGCGCCAGCAGCCAAGATGGGGATAGGCGAACCGGGGAGCTGTTTTTT. Encoded protein: CASSQDGDRRTGELFF.

This clonotype was counted ten times or more. The chain recombines TRBV12-3 or TRBV12-4 with TRBJ1-1; no definite D call. Between the trimmed V and J ends, which lost 5 bases and 2 bases, there was a span of 9 bases. The length of the CDR3 is 13 residues. The CDR3 sequence: CASSLGRNTEAFF. CDR3 nucleotide sequence: TGTGCCAGCAGTCTTGGCAGAAACACTGAAGCTTTCTTT.

This clonotype showed up many times. This sequence joins TRBV20-1 and TRBJ2-3, with D uncertain. Germline loops: CDR1 DFQATT, CDR2 SNEGSKA (reference sequence). Deletions cut 2 bases from V and 1 base from J, with 10 bases between. The CDR3 totals 14 residues. This chain's CDR3 is CSARWGYGTDTQYF. Here the CDR3 DNA reads TGCAGTGCTAGATGGGGATATGGCACAGATACGCAGTATTTT.

This clonotype has at least ten counts. V usage is TRBV24-1 and J usage is TRBJ2-1; D perhaps matches TRBD1 (6 bases). Germline V gene data show CDR1 as KGHDR and CDR2 as SFDVKD. Trimming removed 3 bases from V and 6 bases from J, with 14 bases in between. The CDR3 covers 15 residues. The CDR3 DNA sequence: TGTGCCACCAGTGATCCCCAGGGGCTAACCAATGAGCAGTTCTTC. Encoded protein: CATSDPQGLTNEQFF.

This clonotype occurred many times. This chain uses TRBV7-3 with TRBJ1-1; D perhaps matches TRBD1 (6 bases). CDR3 length: 15 residues. CDR1 SGHTA and CDR2 FQGTGA come from the germline V gene. The V gene lost 5 bases and the J gene lost 0 bases, with 13 bases spanning the gap. The chain's CDR3 is CASSLLGGLNTEAFF. CDR3 sequence (DNA): TGTGCCAGCAGCCTCTTGGGGGGGCTGAACACTGAAGCTTTCTTT.

Many counts were recorded for this clonotype. The rearrangement uses TRBV5-1 and TRBJ2-7, with D tentatively TRBD2 (5 bases). This CDR3 has 15 residues. The germline V gene encodes CDR1 SGHRS and CDR2 YFSETQ. V gave up 2 bases and J gave up 1 base, with 13 bases separating them. The CDR3 here is CASSLGSGISYEQYF. Here the CDR3 DNA reads TGCGCCAGCAGCTTAGGCTCGGGGATTTCCTACGAGCAGTACTTC.

This clonotype was seen repeatedly, ten times or more. The chain employs TRBV7-6 and TRBJ2-7; possible D gene TRBD1, 6 bases. V lost 3 bases, J lost 4 bases, and 10 bases lay in between. CDR3 length: 13 residues. Germline CDR1 and CDR2: SGHVS and FNYEAQ. Here the CDR3 reads CASSLRTAYEQYF. The DNA for the CDR3 is TGTGCCAGCAGCTTGCGGACAGCTTACGAGCAGTACTTC.

This clonotype was observed at least ten times. The gene calls are TRBV25-1 and TRBJ1-6; TRBD1 matches at 9 bases. The CDR3 sequence is 15 residues long. V was pared by 3 bases and J by 6 bases, with 3 bases of the junction left unmatched. Germline loops: CDR1 MGHDK, CDR2 SYGVNS. For the CDR3, the DNA is TGTGCCAGCAGTGACACGACAGGGGGTAATTCACCCCTCCACTTT. Its translation: CASSDTTGGNSPLHF.

This clonotype was detected many times. This chain joins TRBV3-1 and TRBJ2-5; 12 nucleotides line up with TRBD2. CDR1 and CDR2 from the germline V gene are LGHDT and YNNKEL (reference sequence). The CDR3 runs 16 residues. V lost 4 bases to trimming and J lost 3 bases; unmatched junction nucleotides: 6. The CDR3 nucleotides are TGTGCCAGCAGCCCACGACTAGCGGGGGTGAAAGAGACCCAGTACTTC. As protein: CASSPRLAGVKETQYF.

For this clonotype: Its ends do not fully match the called genes, so a read error is possible. The CDR3 region is CTIRLALRGIAGANNEQFF. CDR3 nucleotide sequence: TGTACCATCAGATTAGCCCTACGGGGGATAGCGGGGGCAAACAATGAGCAGTTCTTC. V is TRBV10-3 and J is TRBJ2-1; 9 bases map to TRBD2. This CDR3 spans 19 amino acids. CDR1 ENHRY and CDR2 SYGVKD come from the germline V gene.

This clonotype was counted many times. This chain links TRBV7-2 with TRBJ2-2, with D uncertain. The V and J ends lost 2 bases and 2 bases respectively, with 12 bases between them. The CDR3 loop spans 16 amino acids. Germline V gives CDR1 SGHTA, CDR2 FQGNSA. CDR3 in DNA: TGTGCCAGCAGCTTATGGGCCCGTTCCAACACCGGGGAGCTGTTTTTT. It is translated as CASSLWARSNTGELFF.

In its sample, this clonotype was seen many times. The gene calls are TRBV5-1 and TRBJ1-4, with D unclear. Germline CDR1 SGHRS, CDR2 YFSETQ. CDR3 size: 14 residues. The V gene lost 1 base and the J gene lost 3 bases, with 7 bases spanning the gap. CDR3 protein: CASSLRLPNEKLFF. The CDR3, as DNA: TGCGCCAGCAGCTTGCGCCTACCTAATGAAAAACTGTTTTTT.